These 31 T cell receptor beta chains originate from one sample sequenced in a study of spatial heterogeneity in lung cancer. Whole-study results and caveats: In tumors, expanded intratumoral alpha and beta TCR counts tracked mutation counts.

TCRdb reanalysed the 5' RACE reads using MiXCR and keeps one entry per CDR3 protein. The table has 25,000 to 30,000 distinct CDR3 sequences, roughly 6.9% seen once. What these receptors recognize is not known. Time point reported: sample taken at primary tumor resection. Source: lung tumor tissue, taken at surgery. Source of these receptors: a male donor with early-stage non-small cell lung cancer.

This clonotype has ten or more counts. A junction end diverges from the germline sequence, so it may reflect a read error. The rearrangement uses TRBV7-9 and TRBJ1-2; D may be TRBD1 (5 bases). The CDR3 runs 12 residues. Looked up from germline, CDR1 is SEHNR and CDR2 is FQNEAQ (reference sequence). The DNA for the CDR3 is TGTGCCAGCAGCTTAGATGGAGGGGCCAGTCCCTTC. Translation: CASSLDGGASPF.

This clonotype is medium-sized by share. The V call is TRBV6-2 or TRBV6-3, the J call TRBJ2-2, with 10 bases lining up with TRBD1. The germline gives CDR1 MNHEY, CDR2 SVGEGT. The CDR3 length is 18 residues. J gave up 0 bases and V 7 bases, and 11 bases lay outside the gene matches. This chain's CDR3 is CASTPPWGTGANTGELFF. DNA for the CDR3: TGTGCCAGCACTCCCCCGTGGGGGACAGGGGCGAACACCGGGGAGCTGTTTTTT.

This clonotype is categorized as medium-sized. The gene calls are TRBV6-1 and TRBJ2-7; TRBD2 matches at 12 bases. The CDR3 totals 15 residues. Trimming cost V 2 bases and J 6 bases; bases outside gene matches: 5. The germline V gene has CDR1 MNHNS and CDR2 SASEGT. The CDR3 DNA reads TGTGCCAGCAGTGAACCTAGACTAGCGGGGGTCGAGCAGTACTTC. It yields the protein CASSEPRLAGVEQYF.

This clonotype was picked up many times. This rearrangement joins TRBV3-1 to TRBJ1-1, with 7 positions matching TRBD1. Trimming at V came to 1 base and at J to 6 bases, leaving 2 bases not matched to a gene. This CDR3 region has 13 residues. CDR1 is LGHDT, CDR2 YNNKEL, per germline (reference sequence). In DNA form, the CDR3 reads TGTGCCAGCAGCCAAGCCCAGGGGGCTGAAGCTTTCTTT. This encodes CASSQAQGAEAFF.

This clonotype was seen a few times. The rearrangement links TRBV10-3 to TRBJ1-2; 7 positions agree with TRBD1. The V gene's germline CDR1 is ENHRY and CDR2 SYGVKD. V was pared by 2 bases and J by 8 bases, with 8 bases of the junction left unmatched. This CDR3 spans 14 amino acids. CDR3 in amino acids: CAISEQNRGKGYTF. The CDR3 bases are TGTGCCATCAGTGAGCAAAACAGGGGAAAAGGCTACACCTTC.

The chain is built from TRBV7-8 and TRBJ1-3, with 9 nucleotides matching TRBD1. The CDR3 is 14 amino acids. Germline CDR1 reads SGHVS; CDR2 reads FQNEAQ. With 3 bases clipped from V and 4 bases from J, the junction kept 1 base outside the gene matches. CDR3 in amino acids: CASSLDRGGNTIYF. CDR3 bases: TGTGCCAGCAGCTTGGACAGGGGAGGAAACACCATATATTTT.

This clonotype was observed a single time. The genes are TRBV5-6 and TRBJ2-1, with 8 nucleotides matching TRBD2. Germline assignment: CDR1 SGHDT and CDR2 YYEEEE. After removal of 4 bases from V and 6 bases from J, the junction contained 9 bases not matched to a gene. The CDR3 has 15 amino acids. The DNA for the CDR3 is TGTGCCAGCAGCCTACGGGGGGGCGTTTCCAATGAGCAGTTCTTC. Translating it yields CASSLRGGVSNEQFF. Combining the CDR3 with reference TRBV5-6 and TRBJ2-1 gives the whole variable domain DAGVTQSPTHLIKTRGQQVTLRCSPKSGHDTVSWYQQALGQGPQFIFQYYEEEERQRGNFPDRFSGHQFPNYSSELNVNALLLGDSALYLCASSLRGGVSNEQFFGPGTRLTVL.

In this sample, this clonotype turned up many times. CDR3 DNA: TGTGCCAGCAGCCGGGACGGGGAAAATCAGCCCCAGCATTTT. Encoded protein: CASSRDGENQPQHF. J is TRBJ1-5 and V is TRBV7-2; weak D call: TRBD1 (5 bases). V was cut by 5 bases and J by 4 bases, with 12 bases left in between. Germline V gene data show CDR1 as SGHTA and CDR2 as FQGNSA. The CDR3 is made up of 14 amino acids. Full variable domain (remainder filled in from reference TRBV7-2 and TRBJ1-5): GAGVSQSPSNKVTEKGKDVELRCDPISGHTALYWYRQSLGQGLEFLIYFQGNSAPDKSGLPSDRFSAERTGGSVSTLTIQRTQQEDSAVYLCASSRDGENQPQHFGDGTRLSIL.

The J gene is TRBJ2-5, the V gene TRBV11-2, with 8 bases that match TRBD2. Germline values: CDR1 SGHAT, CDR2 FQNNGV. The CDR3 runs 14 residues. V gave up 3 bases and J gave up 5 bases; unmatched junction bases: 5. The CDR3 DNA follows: TGTGCCAGCAGCTTCAGGACTAGCTCGGAGACCCAGTACTTC. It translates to CASSFRTSSETQYF.

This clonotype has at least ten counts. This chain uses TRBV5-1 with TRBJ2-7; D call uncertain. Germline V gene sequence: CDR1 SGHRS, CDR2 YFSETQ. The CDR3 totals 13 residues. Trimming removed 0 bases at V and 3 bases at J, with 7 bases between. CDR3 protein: CASSLELNYEQYF. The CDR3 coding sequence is TGCGCCAGCAGCTTGGAACTGAACTACGAGCAGTACTTC. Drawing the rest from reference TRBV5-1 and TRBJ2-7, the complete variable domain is KAGVTQTPRYLIKTRGQQVTLSCSPISGHRSVSWYQQTPGQGLQFLFEYFSETQRNKGNFPGRFSGRQFSNSRSEMNVSTLELGDSALYLCASSLELNYEQYFGPGTRLTVT.

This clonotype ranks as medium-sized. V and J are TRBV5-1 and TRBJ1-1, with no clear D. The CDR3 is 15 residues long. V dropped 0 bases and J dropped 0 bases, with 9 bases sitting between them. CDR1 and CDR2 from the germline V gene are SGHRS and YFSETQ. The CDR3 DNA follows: TGCGCCAGCAGCTTGGCCCAATCGATGAACACTGAAGCTTTCTTT. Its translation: CASSLAQSMNTEAFF.

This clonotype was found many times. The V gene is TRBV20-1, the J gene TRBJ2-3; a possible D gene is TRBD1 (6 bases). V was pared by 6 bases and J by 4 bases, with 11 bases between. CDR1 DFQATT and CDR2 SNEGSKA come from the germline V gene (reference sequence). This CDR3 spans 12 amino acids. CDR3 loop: CSATKGADTQYF. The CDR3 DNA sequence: TGCAGTGCGACAAAGGGGGCAGATACGCAGTATTTT.

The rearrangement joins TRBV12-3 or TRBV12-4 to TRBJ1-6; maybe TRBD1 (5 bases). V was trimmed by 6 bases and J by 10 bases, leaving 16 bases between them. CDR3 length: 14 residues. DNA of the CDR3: TGTGCCAGCAGGTTTGCAGGGACTGTGTCACCCCTCCACTTT. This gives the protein CASRFAGTVSPLHF.

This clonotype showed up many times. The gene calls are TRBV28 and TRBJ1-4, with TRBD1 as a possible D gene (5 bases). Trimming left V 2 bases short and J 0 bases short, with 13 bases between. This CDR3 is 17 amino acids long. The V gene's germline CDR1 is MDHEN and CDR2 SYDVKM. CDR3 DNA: TGTGCCAGCAGTTTAAGCGTGACAGTTGCAACTAATGAAAAACTGTTTTTT. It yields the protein CASSLSVTVATNEKLFF.

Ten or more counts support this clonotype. The CDR3 region is CASSLDQDSYSGNTIYF. In DNA, the CDR3 is TGCGCCAGCAGCTTGGACCAAGACAGTTACTCTGGAAACACCATATATTTT. The rearrangement links TRBV5-1 to TRBJ1-3; a weak D match, TRBD1 (5 bases). Germline V CDR1 and CDR2: SGHRS, YFSETQ. The CDR3 loop spans 17 amino acids. The V and J ends lost 0 bases and 0 bases respectively, with 13 bases between them.

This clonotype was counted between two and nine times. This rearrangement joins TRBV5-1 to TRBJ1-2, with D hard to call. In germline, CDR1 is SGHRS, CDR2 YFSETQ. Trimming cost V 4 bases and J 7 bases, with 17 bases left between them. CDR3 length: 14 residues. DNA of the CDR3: TGCGCCAGCAGCCCTGAGACCTACGTCGGTGGCTACACCTTC. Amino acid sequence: CASSPETYVGGYTF.

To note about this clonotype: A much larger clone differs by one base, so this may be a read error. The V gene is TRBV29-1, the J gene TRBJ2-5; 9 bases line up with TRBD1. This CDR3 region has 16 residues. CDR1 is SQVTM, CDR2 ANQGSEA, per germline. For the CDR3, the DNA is TGCGGCGCCTCTATCGGGACAGGGAAGTTGGGAGAGACCCAGTACTTC. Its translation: CGASIGTGKLGETQYF.

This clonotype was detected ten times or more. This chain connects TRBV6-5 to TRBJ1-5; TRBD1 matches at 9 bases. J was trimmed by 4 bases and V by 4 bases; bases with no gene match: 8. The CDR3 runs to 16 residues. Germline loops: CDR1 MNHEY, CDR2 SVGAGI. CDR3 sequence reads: CASSLQPGQGNQPQHF. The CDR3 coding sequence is TGTGCCAGCAGTTTACAACCGGGACAGGGAAATCAGCCCCAGCATTTT.

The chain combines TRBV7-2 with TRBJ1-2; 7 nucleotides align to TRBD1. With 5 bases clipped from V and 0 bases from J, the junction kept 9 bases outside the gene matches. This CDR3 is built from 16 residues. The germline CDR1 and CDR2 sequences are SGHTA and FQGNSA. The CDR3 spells CASSIGTAATNYGYTF. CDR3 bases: TGTGCCAGCAGCATCGGGACAGCGGCAACTAACTATGGCTACACCTTC.

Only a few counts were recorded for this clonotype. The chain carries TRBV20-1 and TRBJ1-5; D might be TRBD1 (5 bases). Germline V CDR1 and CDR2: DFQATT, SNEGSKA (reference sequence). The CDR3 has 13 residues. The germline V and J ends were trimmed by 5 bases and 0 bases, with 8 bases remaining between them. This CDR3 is CSALGVSNQPQHF. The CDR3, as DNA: TGCAGTGCTTTGGGGGTTAGCAATCAGCCCCAGCATTTT.

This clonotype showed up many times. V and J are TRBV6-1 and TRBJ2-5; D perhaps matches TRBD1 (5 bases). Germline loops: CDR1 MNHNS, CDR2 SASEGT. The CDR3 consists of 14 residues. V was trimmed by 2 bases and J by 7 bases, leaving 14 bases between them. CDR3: CASSENPGWGTQYF. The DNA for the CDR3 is TGTGCCAGCAGTGAAAACCCAGGGTGGGGGACCCAGTACTTC.

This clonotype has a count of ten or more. In DNA, the CDR3 is TGTGCCAGCATCCCGGGACAGCTTAACACCGGGGAGCTGTTTTTT. Encoded protein: CASIPGQLNTGELFF. The chain carries TRBV28 and TRBJ2-2; 7 nucleotides line up with TRBD1. With 7 bases clipped from V and 2 bases from J, the junction kept 7 bases outside the gene matches. CDR3 size: 15 residues. Germline V gene sequence: CDR1 MDHEN, CDR2 SYDVKM.

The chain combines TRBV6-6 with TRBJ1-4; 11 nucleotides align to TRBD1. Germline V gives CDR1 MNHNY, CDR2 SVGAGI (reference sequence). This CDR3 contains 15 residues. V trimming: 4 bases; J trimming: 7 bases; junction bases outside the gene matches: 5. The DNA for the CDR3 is TGTGCCAGCAGTTCCTCCGGGACAGGGGGTGAAAAACTGTTTTTT. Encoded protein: CASSSSGTGGEKLFF.

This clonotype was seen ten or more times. Written as DNA, the CDR3 is TGTGCCAGCAGCTTGGGGACTAGCGGGGGCACAGATACGCAGTATTTT. It specifies CASSLGTSGGTDTQYF. This sequence joins TRBV5-4 and TRBJ2-3; 12 positions agree with TRBD2. Germline V gene data show CDR1 as SGHNT and CDR2 as YYREEE (reference sequence). V was clipped by 0 bases and J by 1 base; unmatched bases: 0. The CDR3 runs 16 residues.

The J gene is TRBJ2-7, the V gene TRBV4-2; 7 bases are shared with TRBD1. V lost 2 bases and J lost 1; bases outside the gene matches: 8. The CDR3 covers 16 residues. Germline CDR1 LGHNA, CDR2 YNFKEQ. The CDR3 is CASSQPGRDRSYEQYF. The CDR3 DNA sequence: TGTGCCAGCAGCCAACCCGGTAGGGACAGATCCTACGAGCAGTACTTC.

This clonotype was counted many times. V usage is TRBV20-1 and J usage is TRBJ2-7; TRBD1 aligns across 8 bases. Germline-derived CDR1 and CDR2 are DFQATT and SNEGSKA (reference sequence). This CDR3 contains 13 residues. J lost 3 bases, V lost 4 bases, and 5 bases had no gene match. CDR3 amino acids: CSATPGQVYEQYF. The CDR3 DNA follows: TGCAGTGCTACTCCGGGACAGGTCTACGAGCAGTACTTC.

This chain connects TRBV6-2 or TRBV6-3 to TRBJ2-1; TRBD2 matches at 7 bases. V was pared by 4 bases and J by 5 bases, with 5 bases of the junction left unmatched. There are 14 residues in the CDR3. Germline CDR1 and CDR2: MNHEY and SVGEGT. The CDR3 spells CASSSPGLHNEQFF. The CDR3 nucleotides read TGTGCCAGCAGTTCCCCGGGACTACACAATGAGCAGTTCTTC.

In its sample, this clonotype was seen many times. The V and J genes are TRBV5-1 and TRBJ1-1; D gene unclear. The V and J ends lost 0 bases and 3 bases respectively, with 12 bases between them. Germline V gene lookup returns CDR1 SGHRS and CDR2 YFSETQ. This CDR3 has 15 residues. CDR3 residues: CASSLEGPADTEAFF. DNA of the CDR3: TGCGCCAGCAGCTTGGAAGGTCCCGCCGACACTGAAGCTTTCTTT.

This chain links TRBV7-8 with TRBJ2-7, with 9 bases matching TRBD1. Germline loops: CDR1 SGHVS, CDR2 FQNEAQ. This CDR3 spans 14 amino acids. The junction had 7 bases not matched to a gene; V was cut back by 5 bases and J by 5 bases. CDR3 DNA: TGTGCCAGCAGCCCCTGGACAGGGGACAACGAGCAGTACTTC. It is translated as CASSPWTGDNEQYF.

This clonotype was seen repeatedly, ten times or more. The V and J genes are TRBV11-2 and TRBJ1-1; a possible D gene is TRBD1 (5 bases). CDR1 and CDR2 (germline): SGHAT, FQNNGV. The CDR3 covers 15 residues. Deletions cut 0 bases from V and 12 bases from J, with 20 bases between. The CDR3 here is CASSLELAGNAVSFF. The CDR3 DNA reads TGTGCCAGCAGCTTAGAACTTGCAGGGAACGCGGTTTCTTTCTTT.

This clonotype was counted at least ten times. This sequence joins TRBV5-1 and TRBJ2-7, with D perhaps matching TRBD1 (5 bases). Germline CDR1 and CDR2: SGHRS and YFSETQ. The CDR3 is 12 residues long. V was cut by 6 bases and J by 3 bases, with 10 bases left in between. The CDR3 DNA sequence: TGCGCCAGCACAGACAGTTTCTACGAGCAGTACTTC. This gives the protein CASTDSFYEQYF.